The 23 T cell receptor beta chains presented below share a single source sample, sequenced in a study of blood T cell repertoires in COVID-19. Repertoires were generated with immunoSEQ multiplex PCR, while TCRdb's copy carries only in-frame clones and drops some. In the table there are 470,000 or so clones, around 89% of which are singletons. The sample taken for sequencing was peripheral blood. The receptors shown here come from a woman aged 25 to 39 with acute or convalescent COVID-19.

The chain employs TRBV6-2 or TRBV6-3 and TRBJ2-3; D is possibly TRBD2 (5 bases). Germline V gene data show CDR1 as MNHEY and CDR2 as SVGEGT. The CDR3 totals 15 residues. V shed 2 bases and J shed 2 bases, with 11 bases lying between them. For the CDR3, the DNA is TGTGCCAGCAGTTACGGGTCGGGGAACACAGATACGCAGTATTTT. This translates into CASSYGSGNTDTQYF.

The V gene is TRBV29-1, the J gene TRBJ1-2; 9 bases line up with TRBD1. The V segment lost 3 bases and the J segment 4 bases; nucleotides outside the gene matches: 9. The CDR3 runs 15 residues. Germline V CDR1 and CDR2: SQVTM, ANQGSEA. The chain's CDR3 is CSVDYTSDRGYGYTF. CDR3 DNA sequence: TGCAGCGTTGATTATACCTCGGACAGGGGCTATGGCTACACCTTC.

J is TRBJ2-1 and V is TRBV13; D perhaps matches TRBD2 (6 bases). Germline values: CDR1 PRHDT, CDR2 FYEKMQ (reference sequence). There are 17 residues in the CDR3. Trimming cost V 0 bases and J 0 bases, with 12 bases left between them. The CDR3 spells CASSLGAGISSYNEQFF. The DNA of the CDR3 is TGTGCCAGCAGCTTAGGCGCGGGGATTAGCTCCTACAATGAGCAGTTCTTC.

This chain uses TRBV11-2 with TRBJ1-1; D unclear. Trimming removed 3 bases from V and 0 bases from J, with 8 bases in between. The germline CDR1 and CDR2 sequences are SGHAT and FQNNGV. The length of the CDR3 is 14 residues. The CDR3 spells CASSLGEMNTEAFF. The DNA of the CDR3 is TGTGCCAGCAGCTTGGGAGAGATGAACACTGAAGCTTTCTTT.

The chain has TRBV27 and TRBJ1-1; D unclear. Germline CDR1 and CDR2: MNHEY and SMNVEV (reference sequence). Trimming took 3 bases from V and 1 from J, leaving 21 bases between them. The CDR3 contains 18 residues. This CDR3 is CASSFRLSGVTPNTEAFF. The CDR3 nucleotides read TGTGCCAGCAGTTTCCGTCTTTCGGGAGTCACCCCGAACACTGAAGCTTTCTTT.

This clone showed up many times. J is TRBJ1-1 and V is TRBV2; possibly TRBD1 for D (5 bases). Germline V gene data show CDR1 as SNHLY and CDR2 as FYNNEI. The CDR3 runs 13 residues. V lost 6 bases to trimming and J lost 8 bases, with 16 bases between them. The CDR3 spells CASSRTDSSEAFF. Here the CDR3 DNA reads TGTGCCAGCAGCCGCACCGACAGCAGCGAAGCTTTCTTT.

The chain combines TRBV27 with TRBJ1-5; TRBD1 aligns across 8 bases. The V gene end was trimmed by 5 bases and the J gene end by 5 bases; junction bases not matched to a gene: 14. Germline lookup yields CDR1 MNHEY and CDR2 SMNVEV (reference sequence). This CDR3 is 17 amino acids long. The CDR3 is CASSQSLDRGGYQPQHF. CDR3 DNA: TGTGCCAGCAGTCAATCTTTAGACAGGGGCGGTTATCAGCCCCAGCATTTT.

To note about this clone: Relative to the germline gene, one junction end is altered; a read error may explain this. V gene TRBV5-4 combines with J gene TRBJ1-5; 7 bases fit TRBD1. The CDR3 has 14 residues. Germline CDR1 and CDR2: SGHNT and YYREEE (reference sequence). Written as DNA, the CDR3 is TGTGCCAGCAGCCGACAGGGAACAAATCAACCCCAGCATTTT. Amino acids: CASSRQGTNQPQHF.

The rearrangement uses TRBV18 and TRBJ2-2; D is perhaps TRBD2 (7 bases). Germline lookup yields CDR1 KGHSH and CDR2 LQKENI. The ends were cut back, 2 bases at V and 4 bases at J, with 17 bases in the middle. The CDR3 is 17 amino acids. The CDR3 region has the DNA TGTGCCAGCTCACCAGGCCGGCGGGGGCGTGGCACCGGGGAGCTGTTTTTT. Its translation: CASSPGRRGRGTGELFF.

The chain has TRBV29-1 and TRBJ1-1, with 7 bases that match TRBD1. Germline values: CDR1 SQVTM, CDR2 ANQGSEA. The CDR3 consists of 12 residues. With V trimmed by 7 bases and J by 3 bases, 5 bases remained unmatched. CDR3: CSAPGGYTEAFF. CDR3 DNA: TGCAGCGCCCCAGGGGGGTACACTGAAGCTTTCTTT. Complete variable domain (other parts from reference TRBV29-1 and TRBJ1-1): SAVISQKPSRDICQRGTSLTIQCQVDSQVTMMFWYRQQPGQSLTLIATANQGSEATYESGFVIDKFPISRPNLTFSTLTVSNMSPEDSSIYLCSAPGGYTEAFFGQGTRLTVV.

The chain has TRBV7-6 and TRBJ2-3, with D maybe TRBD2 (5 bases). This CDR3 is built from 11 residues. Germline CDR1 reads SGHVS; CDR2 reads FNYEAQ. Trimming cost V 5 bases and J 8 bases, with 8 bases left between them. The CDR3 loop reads CASSPGFTQYF. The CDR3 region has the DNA TGTGCCAGCAGCCCGGGGTTTACGCAGTATTTT.

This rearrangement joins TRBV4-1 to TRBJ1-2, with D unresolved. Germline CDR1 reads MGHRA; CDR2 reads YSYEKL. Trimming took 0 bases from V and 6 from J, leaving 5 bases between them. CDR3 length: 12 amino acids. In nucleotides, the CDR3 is TGCGCCAGCAGCCAAGATTTAGATGGCTACACCTTC. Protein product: CASSQDLDGYTF.

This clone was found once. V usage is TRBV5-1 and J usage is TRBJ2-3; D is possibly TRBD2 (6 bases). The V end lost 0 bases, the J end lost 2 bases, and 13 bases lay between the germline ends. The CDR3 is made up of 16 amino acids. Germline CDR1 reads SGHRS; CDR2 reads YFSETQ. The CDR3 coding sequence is TGCGCCAGCAGCTTGGTCGAGACTAGATTCACAGATACGCAGTATTTT. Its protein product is CASSLVETRFTDTQYF.

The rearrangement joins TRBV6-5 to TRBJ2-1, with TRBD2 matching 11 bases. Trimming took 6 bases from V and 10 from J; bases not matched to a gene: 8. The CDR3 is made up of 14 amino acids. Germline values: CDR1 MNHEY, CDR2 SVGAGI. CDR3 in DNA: TGTGCCAGCAGGAATAGCGGGGGGGTTTGGGAGCAGTTCTTC. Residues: CASRNSGGVWEQFF.

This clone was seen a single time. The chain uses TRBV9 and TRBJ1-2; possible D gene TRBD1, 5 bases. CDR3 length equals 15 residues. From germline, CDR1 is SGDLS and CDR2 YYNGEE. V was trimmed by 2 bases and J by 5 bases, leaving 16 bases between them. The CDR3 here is CASSVGGDGYYGYTF. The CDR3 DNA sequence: TGTGCCAGCAGCGTCGGGGGGGACGGTTATTATGGCTACACCTTC.

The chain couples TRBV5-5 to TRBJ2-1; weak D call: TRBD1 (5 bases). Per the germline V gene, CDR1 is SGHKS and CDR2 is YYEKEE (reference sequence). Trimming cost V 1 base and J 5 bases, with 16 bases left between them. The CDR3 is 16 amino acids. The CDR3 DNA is TGTGCCAGCAGCTTGTCGGCAGGGATATTTAACAATGAGCAGTTCTTC. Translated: CASSLSAGIFNNEQFF.

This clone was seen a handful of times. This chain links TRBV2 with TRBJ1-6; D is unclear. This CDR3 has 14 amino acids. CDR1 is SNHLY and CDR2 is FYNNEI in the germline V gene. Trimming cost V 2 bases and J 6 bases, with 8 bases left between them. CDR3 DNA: TGTGCCAGCAGTGAAAGTCAGATTAATTCACCCCTCCACTTT. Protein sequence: CASSESQINSPLHF.

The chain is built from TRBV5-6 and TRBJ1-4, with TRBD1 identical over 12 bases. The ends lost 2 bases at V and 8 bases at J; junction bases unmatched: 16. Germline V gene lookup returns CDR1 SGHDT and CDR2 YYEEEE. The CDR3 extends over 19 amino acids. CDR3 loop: CASSLRNSGTGGWREKLFF. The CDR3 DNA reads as TGTGCCAGCAGCTTACGGAATTCCGGGACAGGGGGCTGGAGAGAAAAACTGTTTTTT.

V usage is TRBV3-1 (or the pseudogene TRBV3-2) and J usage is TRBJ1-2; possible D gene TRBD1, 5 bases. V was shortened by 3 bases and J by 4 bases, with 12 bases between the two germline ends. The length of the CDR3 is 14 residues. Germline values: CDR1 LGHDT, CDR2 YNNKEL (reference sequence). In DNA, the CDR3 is TGTGCCAGCAGCCAGCTGGACATCACCTATGGCTACACCTTC. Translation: CASSQLDITYGYTF.

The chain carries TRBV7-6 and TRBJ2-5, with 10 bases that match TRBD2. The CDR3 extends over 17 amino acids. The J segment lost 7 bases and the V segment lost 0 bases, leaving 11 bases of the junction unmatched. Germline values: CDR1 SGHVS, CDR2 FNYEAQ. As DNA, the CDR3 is TGTGCCAGCAGCTTAGCGCTGGCTAGCGGGGGTTTACGGACCCAGTACTTC. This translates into CASSLALASGGLRTQYF. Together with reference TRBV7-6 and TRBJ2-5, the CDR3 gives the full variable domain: GAGVSQSPRYKVTKRGQDVALRCDPISGHVSLYWYRQALGQGPEFLTYFNYEAQQDKSGLPNDRFSAERPEGSISTLTIQRTEQRDSAMYRCASSLALASGGLRTQYFGPGTRLLVL.

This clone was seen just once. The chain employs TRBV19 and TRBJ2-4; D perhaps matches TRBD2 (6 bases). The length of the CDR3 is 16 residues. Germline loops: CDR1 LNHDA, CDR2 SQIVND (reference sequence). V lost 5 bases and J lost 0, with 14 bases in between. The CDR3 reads CASSGGLTLAKNIQYF. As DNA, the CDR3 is TGTGCCAGTAGTGGGGGACTGACCCTAGCCAAAAACATTCAGTACTTC.

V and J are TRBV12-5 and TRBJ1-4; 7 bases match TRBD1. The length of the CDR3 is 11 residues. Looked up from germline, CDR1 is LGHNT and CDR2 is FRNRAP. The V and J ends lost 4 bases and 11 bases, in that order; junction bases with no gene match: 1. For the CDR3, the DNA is TGTGCTAGTGGTTCACAGGGGAAACTGTTTTTT. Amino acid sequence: CASGSQGKLFF.

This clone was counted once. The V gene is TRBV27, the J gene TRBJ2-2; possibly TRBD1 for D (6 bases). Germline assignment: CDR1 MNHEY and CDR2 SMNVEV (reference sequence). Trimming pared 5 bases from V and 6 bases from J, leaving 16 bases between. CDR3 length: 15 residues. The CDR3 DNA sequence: TGTGCCAGCAGTACTATAACAGGGCTTTCCGGGGAGCTGTTTTTT. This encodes CASSTITGLSGELFF.